These T cell receptor beta chains were read from a single sample in a study of spatial heterogeneity in lung cancer. TCRdb re-called the 5' RACE reads through MiXCR, storing one row per CDR3 protein. This table has approximately 40,000 distinct CDR3 sequences, less than 9% appearing once. Specimen: PBMCs, collected at surgery. These receptors were obtained from a female donor with early-stage non-small cell lung cancer. Each CDR3 is given with its conserved first and last residue. Each record gives: D gene, V gene, clone size, J gene, CDR3 protein, CDR3 DNA. The D gene is left open where the match is weak. Not every row has a clone size; where given, it reads once, few, many or a size class.

NA,TRBV30,few,TRBJ1-2,CAWSQGPYGYTF,TGTGCCTGGTCCCAGGGGCCCTATGGCTACACCTTC
TRBD1,TRBV7-2,many,TRBJ2-7,CASSTQTGSYEQYF,TGTGCCAGCAGCACCCAGACAGGGTCTTACGAGCAGTACTTC
TRBD1,TRBV29-1,many,TRBJ2-7,CSATGPSYEQYF,TGCAGCGCGACAGGGCCCTCCTACGAGCAGTACTTC
TRBD1,TRBV7-8,NA,TRBJ2-7,CASSFLPPGQGYEQYF,TGTGCCAGCAGCTTTTTGCCTCCGGGACAGGGTTACGAGCAGTACTTC
NA,TRBV7-3,NA,TRBJ2-2,CASAYPGTGELFF,TGTGCTAGTGCCTACCCGGGCACCGGGGAGCTGTTTTTT
NA,TRBV24-1,many,TRBJ2-5,CATSDPDAETQYF,TGTGCCACCAGTGATCCCGACGCAGAGACCCAGTACTTC
NA,TRBV10-3,medium-sized,TRBJ1-2,CAISEFVGNYGYTF,TGTGCCATCAGTGAGTTTGTGGGAAACTATGGCTACACCTTC
TRBD1,TRBV29-1,many,TRBJ2-7,CSAGTGFYEQYF,TGCAGCGCCGGGACAGGGTTCTACGAGCAGTACTTC
NA,TRBV7-9,many,TRBJ2-3,CASSSISPRLVEVDTQYF,TGTGCCAGCAGCTCAATAAGCCCCAGACTAGTGGAAGTAGATACGCAGTATTTT
NA,TRBV9,NA,TRBJ1-3,CASSGEESSGNTIYF,TGTGCCAGCAGCGGAGAGGAGAGTTCTGGAAACACCATATATTTT
NA,TRBV7-3,NA,TRBJ2-7,CASSSRGGEQYF,TGTGCCAGCAGCTCCCGGGGTGGCGAGCAGTACTTC
NA,TRBV18,few,TRBJ1-1,CASSPRTAEAFF,TGTGCCAGCTCACCCCGGACGGCTGAAGCTTTCTTT
NA,TRBV7-2,many,TRBJ1-2,CASSLGWGNYGYTF,TGTGCCAGCAGCTTAGGGTGGGGAAACTATGGCTACACCTTC